These 20 T cell receptor beta chains share one sample of origin, sequenced in a study of OX40 agonist ivuxolimab in advanced cancers. Clones were sequenced by immunoSEQ multiplex PCR, and TCRdb holds only the in-frame ones, with some missing. The sample consists of about 48,000 clones, 65% to 85% of them appearing once. The sequencing used CD4+ or CD8+ T cells sorted from blood, collected in a trial of the OX40 agonist ivuxolimab. Receptors were obtained from an adult with an advanced solid tumor such as melanoma, head and neck, liver or kidney cancer.

This sequence joins TRBV19 and TRBJ2-2; TRBD2 might be the D (6 bases). The V gene lost 9 bases and the J gene lost 2 bases, with 13 bases spanning the gap. CDR1 LNHDA and CDR2 SQIVND come from the germline V gene (reference sequence). The CDR3 is 14 amino acids. CDR3: CASNTSPNTGELFF. Here the CDR3 DNA reads TGTGCCAGCAATACTAGCCCTAACACCGGGGAGCTGTTTTTT.

The chain employs TRBV4-3 and TRBJ2-2, with 15 bases that match TRBD2. Germline V lookup: CDR1 LGHNA, CDR2 YSLEER. The ends lost 1 base at V and 6 bases at J; junction bases unmatched: 6. There are 18 residues in the CDR3. In DNA form, the CDR3 reads TGCGCCAGCAGCCAAGTCGGACTAGCGGGGGGGCAAGCCGGGGAGCTGTTTTTT. This sequence encodes CASSQVGLAGGQAGELFF.

This chain connects TRBV2 to TRBJ1-4; D uncertain. Germline V CDR1 and CDR2: SNHLY, FYNNEI. The CDR3 consists of 15 residues. The V gene lost 5 bases and the J gene lost 3 bases, with 13 bases spanning the gap. The CDR3 is CASSSDGRPNEKLFF. As DNA, the CDR3 is TGTGCCAGCAGTTCAGACGGGAGGCCTAATGAAAAACTGTTTTTT.

The J gene is TRBJ2-1, the V gene TRBV5-4; D might be TRBD1 (6 bases). This CDR3 contains 13 residues. Germline assignment: CDR1 SGHNT and CDR2 YYREEE (reference sequence). V lost 3 bases and J 5 bases, leaving 9 bases between the germline ends. The CDR3: CASSSRQDNEQFF. The DNA for the CDR3 is TGTGCCAGCAGCTCAAGACAGGACAATGAGCAGTTCTTC.

The V gene is TRBV11-3, the J gene TRBJ2-3; no reliable D call. Germline-derived CDR1 and CDR2 are SGHNT and YENEEA. This CDR3 has 14 amino acids. V gave up 5 bases and J gave up 5 bases, with 14 bases separating them. CDR3 DNA sequence: TGTGCCAGCAGCCCTCGGACCGGCGGAGATACGCAGTATTTT. It translates to CASSPRTGGDTQYF.

This chain links TRBV29-1 with TRBJ2-3, with 8 bases aligning to TRBD2. Germline V CDR1 and CDR2: SQVTM, ANQGSEA. With 3 bases clipped from V and 5 bases from J, the junction kept 10 bases outside the gene matches. This CDR3 is 15 amino acids long. Here the CDR3 DNA reads TGCAGCGTTGAGGGTCGGGGGGGCCATGGAGATACGCAGTATTTT. Its protein is CSVEGRGGHGDTQYF.

V gene TRBV7-2 combines with J gene TRBJ2-2, with 11 bases lining up with TRBD2. Germline lookup yields CDR1 SGHTA and CDR2 FQGNSA. Trimming removed 5 bases from V and 5 bases from J; junction bases left unmatched: 7. The CDR3 contains 16 residues. The DNA for the CDR3 is TGTGCCAGCAGCCCGACGGGACTAGCGGTAACCGGGGAGCTGTTTTTT. It codes for CASSPTGLAVTGELFF.

This chain connects TRBV29-1 to TRBJ1-1, with D perhaps TRBD1 (5 bases). The germline V gene has CDR1 SQVTM and CDR2 ANQGSEA. Trimming removed 6 bases from V and 4 bases from J, with 12 bases in between. The CDR3 sequence is 12 residues long. The CDR3 DNA reads as TGCAGCGTCACCGAGGGGTTCACTGAAGCTTTCTTT. This encodes CSVTEGFTEAFF. Drawing the rest from reference TRBV29-1 and TRBJ1-1, the complete variable domain is SAVISQKPSRDICQRGTSLTIQCQVDSQVTMMFWYRQQPGQSLTLIATANQGSEATYESGFVIDKFPISRPNLTFSTLTVSNMSPEDSSIYLCSVTEGFTEAFFGQGTRLTVV.

The chain combines TRBV6-1 with TRBJ2-3; D gene uncertain. The CDR3 has 16 amino acids. Germline CDR1 reads MNHNS; CDR2 reads SASEGT. V was pared by 2 bases and J by 5 bases, with 17 bases between. The CDR3 sequence is CASSETFGHPRDTQYF. CDR3 sequence (DNA): TGTGCCAGCAGTGAAACGTTCGGCCATCCCAGAGATACGCAGTATTTT.

This clone occurred a few times. V usage is TRBV30 and J usage is TRBJ1-2, with D unresolved. The V gene's germline CDR1 is GTSNPN and CDR2 SVGIG (reference sequence). CDR3 length equals 12 residues. The ends were cut back, 3 bases at V and 4 bases at J, with 9 bases in the middle. The CDR3 reads CAWRQSFYGYTF. Here the CDR3 DNA reads TGTGCCTGGAGACAGAGCTTCTATGGCTACACCTTC.

This rearrangement joins TRBV6-5 to TRBJ1-4; TRBD1 is a possible D gene (5 bases). V was pared by 8 bases and J by 0 bases, with 10 bases between. The CDR3 covers 14 residues. Germline V gene sequence: CDR1 MNHEY, CDR2 SVGAGI. DNA for the CDR3: TGTGCCAGCTGGGGGTATTCAACTAATGAAAAACTGTTTTTT. It encodes CASWGYSTNEKLFF.

The rearrangement uses TRBV9 and TRBJ1-6; D not certain. V lost 0 bases and J lost 6, with 7 bases in between. Germline V gene sequence: CDR1 SGDLS, CDR2 YYNGEE. The CDR3 length is 14 residues. This CDR3 is CASSVVDGNSPLHF. The CDR3, as DNA: TGTGCCAGCAGCGTAGTTGACGGTAATTCACCCCTCCACTTT.

The V call is TRBV5-1, the J call TRBJ2-3; the match to TRBD1 covers 9 bases. The CDR3 loop spans 17 amino acids. The germline V gene has CDR1 SGHRS and CDR2 YFSETQ. Trimming cost V 4 bases and J 1 base; bases outside gene matches: 10. The CDR3 sequence: CASSTPGQGLGTDTQYF. The CDR3 DNA reads as TGCGCCAGCAGCACACCGGGACAGGGCTTGGGCACAGATACGCAGTATTTT.

The chain couples TRBV4-1 to TRBJ2-7; D not certain. CDR1 is MGHRA, CDR2 YSYEKL, per germline. V lost 2 bases and J 3 bases, leaving 14 bases between the germline ends. This CDR3 has 15 residues. CDR3 residues: CASSQLFGVRYEQYF. CDR3 bases: TGCGCCAGCAGCCAACTCTTTGGGGTGCGCTACGAGCAGTACTTC.

The CDR3 spells CASSLGRQGYGYTF. CDR3 bases: TGTGCCAGCAGCTTGGGGCGGCAGGGGTACGGCTACACCTTC. This chain uses TRBV7-2 with TRBJ1-2; D possibly corresponds to TRBD1 (6 bases). Per germline, CDR1 SGHTA and CDR2 FQGNSA. Trimming left V 3 bases short and J 8 bases short, with 16 bases between. This CDR3 is built from 14 residues.

The chain is built from TRBV19 and TRBJ2-2; no clear D. The CDR3 is 13 amino acids. Per germline, CDR1 LNHDA and CDR2 SQIVND (reference sequence). The V gene lost 9 bases and the J gene lost 4 bases, with 12 bases spanning the gap. CDR3 in DNA: TGTGCCAGCCGAAGGAAGGGCACCGGGGAGCTGTTTTTT. This gives the protein CASRRKGTGELFF.

V is TRBV5-1 and J is TRBJ1-6, with D unresolved. The CDR3 is 15 amino acids. Germline CDR1 and CDR2: SGHRS and YFSETQ. V gave up 0 bases and J gave up 7 bases, with 11 bases separating them. Here the CDR3 reads CASSLGVGYNSPLHF. CDR3 coding DNA: TGCGCCAGCAGCTTGGGGGTAGGGTACAATTCACCCCTCCACTTT.

The rearrangement uses TRBV30 and TRBJ2-1, with TRBD2 identical over 8 bases. Looked up from germline, CDR1 is GTSNPN and CDR2 is SVGIG (reference sequence). Germline trimming cut 5 bases from V and 7 bases from J; bases unmatched to any gene: 7. This CDR3 has 13 amino acids. This CDR3 is CAWRGGWGNEQFF. The CDR3 DNA reads as TGTGCCTGGCGGGGGGGGTGGGGGAATGAGCAGTTCTTC.

This sequence joins TRBV29-1 and TRBJ1-2, with D possibly matching TRBD1 (6 bases). V lost 4 bases and J lost 5, with 17 bases in between. Germline assignment: CDR1 SQVTM and CDR2 ANQGSEA. CDR3 size: 14 residues. The CDR3 loop is CSVGTVQGNYGYTF. In DNA form, the CDR3 reads TGCAGCGTTGGGACGGTTCAGGGGAATTATGGCTACACCTTC.

The rearrangement joins TRBV27 to TRBJ2-7; D is possibly TRBD1 (6 bases). Germline assignment: CDR1 MNHEY and CDR2 SMNVEV (reference sequence). V shed 6 bases and J shed 5 bases, with 17 bases lying between them. This CDR3 has 14 amino acids. The CDR3 loop is CASRLAGTLNEQYF. Written as DNA, the CDR3 is TGTGCCAGCAGGCTTGCCGGGACACTAAACGAGCAGTACTTC.